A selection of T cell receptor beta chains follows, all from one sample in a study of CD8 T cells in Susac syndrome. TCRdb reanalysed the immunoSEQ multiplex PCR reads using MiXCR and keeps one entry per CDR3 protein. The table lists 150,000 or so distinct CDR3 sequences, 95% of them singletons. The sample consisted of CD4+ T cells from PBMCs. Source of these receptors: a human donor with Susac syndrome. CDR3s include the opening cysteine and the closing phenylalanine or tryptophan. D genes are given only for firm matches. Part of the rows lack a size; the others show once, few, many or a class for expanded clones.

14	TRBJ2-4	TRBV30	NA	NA	TGTGCCTGGAGAAGTCCGGGAATGGGGAACATTCAGTACTTC	CAWRSPGMGNIQYF
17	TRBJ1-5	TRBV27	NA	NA	TGTGCCAGCAGAACACCTCAATTCGGAGCCTACAATCAGCCCCAGCATTTT	CASRTPQFGAYNQPQHF
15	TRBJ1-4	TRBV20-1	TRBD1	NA	TGCAGTGCTAGAGGACAGGGGGCGGGTAATGAAAAACTGTTTTTT	CSARGQGAGNEKLFF
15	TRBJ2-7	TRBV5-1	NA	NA	TGCGCCAGCAGCTTTATTACCGACACACCAATGGAGCAGTACTTC	CASSFITDTPMEQYF
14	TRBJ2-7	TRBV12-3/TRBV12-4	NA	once	TGTGCCAGCAGCACTGGACAGACCTACTACGAGCAGTACTTC	CASSTGQTYYEQYF
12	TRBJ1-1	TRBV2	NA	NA	TGTGCCAGCACTCCTTTACGGAGTGAAGCTTTCTTT	CASTPLRSEAFF
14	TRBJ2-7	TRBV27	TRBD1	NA	TGTGCCAGTCGGACCGGGACAGGGTCTTACGAGCAGTACTTC	CASRTGTGSYEQYF
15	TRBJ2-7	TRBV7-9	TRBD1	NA	TGTGCCAGCAGCTTAGCACAGGGGCCTACGGGCGAGCAGTACTTC	CASSLAQGPTGEQYF
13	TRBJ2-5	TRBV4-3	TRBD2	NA	TGCGCCAGCAGTCGGGGGGTGTGGGAGACCCAGTACTTC	CASSRGVWETQYF
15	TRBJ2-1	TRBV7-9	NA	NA	TGTGCCAGCAGCGCCGGGATCAGCTCCTACAATGAGCAGTTCTTC	CASSAGISSYNEQFF
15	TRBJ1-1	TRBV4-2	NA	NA	TGTGCCAGCAGCCAAGAGTCCAGAACGAACACTGAAGCTTTCTTT	CASSQESRTNTEAFF
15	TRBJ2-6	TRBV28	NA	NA	TGTGCCAGCAGTTCTGGGACCTCTGGGGCCAACGTCCTGACTTTC	CASSSGTSGANVLTF
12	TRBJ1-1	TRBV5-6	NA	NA	TGTGCCAGCAGCTTGGGCAGGGAGGAAGCTTTCTTT	CASSLGREEAFF